This T cell receptor beta chain was identified during a study of T-cell reconstitution after alpha-beta-depleted transplantation in children. The library targeted TCRbeta and was prepared with unique molecular identifiers. TCRdb called the PCR reads again in MiXCR, with one record for every CDR3 protein. The data hold hundreds of thousands of distinct CDR3 sequences, with about 18% observed a single time. The V gene lost 5 bases and the J gene lost 0 bases, with 17 bases spanning the gap. CDR1 is SGHVS and CDR2 is FQNEAQ in the germline V gene. CDR3 length equals 18 residues. This material consisted of PBMCs from the stem cell graft donor, taken from the stem cell graft. J is TRBJ2-6 and V is TRBV7-8; no clear D. This clonotype originated in a human donor who donated a stem cell graft to a child with acute lymphoblastic leukemia. DNA of the CDR3: TGTGCCAGCAGCCTTCTCGGGCAGTTGAGCTCTGGGGCCAACGTCCTGACTTTC. It translates to CASSLLGQLSSGANVLTF.